Listed below are T cell receptor beta chains from one sample, sequenced in a study of control samples from healthy donors and cancer patients. Generated by immunoSEQ multiplex PCR, the TCRdb table keeps only in-frame clones and is missing some. This sample has around 82,000 clones, with roughly 90% found just once. Sequencing used blood. The receptor set was obtained from a man aged 50 to 60 in good health. CDR3s include the opening cysteine and the closing phenylalanine or tryptophan. The D gene is left open where the match is weak. Expanded clones get a size class; other rows say once, few or many, or leave the size out.

j_call v_call clone_size d_call cdr3_aa cdr3_nt
TRBJ1-4 TRBV30 NA NA CAWTRFGVEKLFF TGTGCCTGGACTCGGTTCGGGGTTGAAAAACTGTTTTTT
TRBJ1-6 TRBV7-2 NA TRBD1 CASSLRTGTLNSPLHF TGTGCCAGCAGCTTACGGACAGGAACACTTAATTCACCCCTCCACTTT
TRBJ2-1 TRBV24-1 NA NA CATRSRAGVNEQFF TGTGCCACCCGAAGTCGGGCAGGGGTCAATGAGCAGTTCTTC
TRBJ2-1 TRBV7-9 NA NA CASSLPRSSYNEQFF TGTGCCAGCAGCTTACCGCGGAGCTCCTACAATGAGCAGTTCTTC
TRBJ1-5 TRBV6-6 NA TRBD1 CASSYLQGADQPQHF TGTGCCAGCAGTTACCTCCAGGGGGCAGACCAGCCCCAGCATTTT
TRBJ1-6 TRBV10-3 once NA CAISESMGGARRPLHF TGTGCCATCAGTGAGTCGATGGGAGGGGCCCGGCGACCCCTCCACTTT
TRBJ2-3 TRBV10-2 NA NA CASSLGGNTDTQYF TGCGCCAGCAGTCTAGGGGGAAACACAGATACGCAGTATTTT
TRBJ2-7 TRBV7-2 NA NA CASSSGVLGEQYF TGTGCCAGCAGCAGTGGGGTTCTTGGCGAGCAGTACTTC
TRBJ1-2 TRBV6-5 once NA CASSYRGGPDNYGYTF TGTGCCAGCAGCTACCGGGGGGGCCCAGATAACTATGGCTACACCTTC
TRBJ2-1 TRBV24-1 NA TRBD2 CATSAGLAGGRSYNEQFF TGTGCCACCAGTGCCGGACTAGCGGGGGGGCGATCCTACAATGAGCAGTTCTTC
TRBJ1-2 TRBV7-2 NA NA CASSQDNYGYTF TGTGCCAGCAGCCAGGATAACTATGGCTACACCTTC
TRBJ1-2 TRBV19 few NA CASSSAGLYGYTF TGTGCCAGTAGTTCCGCCGGACTTTATGGCTACACCTTC
TRBJ1-4 TRBV29-1 NA NA CSVHKGTPNEKLFF TGCAGCGTGCATAAGGGGACTCCTAATGAAAAACTGTTTTTT
TRBJ1-2 TRBV29-1 NA NA CSVGLPRVGRDYGYTF TGCAGCGTTGGACTCCCTCGGGTGGGTCGGGACTATGGCTACACCTTC
TRBJ1-3 TRBV2 once NA CASSVGASSGNTIYF TGTGCCAGCAGTGTAGGGGCGAGCTCTGGAAACACCATATATTTT
TRBJ1-5 TRBV5-8 once NA CASSLTLSNQPQHF TGTGCCAGCAGTCTTACCTTAAGCAATCAGCCCCAGCATTTT
TRBJ1-2 TRBV6-5 NA NA CASSYSGMKGYGYTF TGTGCCAGCAGTTACTCGGGAATGAAGGGCTATGGCTACACCTTC
TRBJ2-1 TRBV7-6 once TRBD1 CASSLTPDRGNNEQFF TGTGCCAGCAGCTTAACTCCGGACAGGGGCAACAATGAGCAGTTCTTC
TRBJ1-1 TRBV12-3/TRBV12-4 NA NA CASSFRGAEAFF TGTGCCAGCAGTTTCCGGGGGGCTGAAGCTTTCTTT
TRBJ1-2 TRBV6-5 NA NA CATRVANYGYTF TGTGCCACCAGAGTAGCTAACTATGGCTACACCTTC
TRBJ1-1 TRBV5-4 NA NA CASSLARAGWVTEAFF TGTGCCAGCAGCTTGGCCCGCGCAGGCTGGGTCACTGAAGCTTTCTTT
TRBJ2-3 TRBV5-1 NA TRBD2 CASSPGAAGGGDTQYF TGCGCCAGCAGCCCCGGTGCAGCGGGGGGCGGGGATACGCAGTATTTT
TRBJ1-6 TRBV6-4 NA TRBD1 CASSRVGTGTNSPLHF TGTGCCAGCAGTAGAGTAGGGACAGGGACTAATTCACCCCTCCACTTT
TRBJ1-1 TRBV3-1/TRBV3-2 once NA CASSQLSRGQTEAFF TGTGCCAGCAGCCAACTATCCCGGGGACAAACTGAAGCTTTCTTT
TRBJ2-5 TRBV7-9 NA TRBD1 CASSLGQGFLETQYF TGTGCCAGCAGCCTGGGACAGGGGTTTTTGGAGACCCAGTACTTC
TRBJ2-5 TRBV3-1/TRBV3-2 NA NA CASSQVVRSQYF TGTGCCAGCAGCCAAGTAGTCAGGTCCCAGTACTTC
TRBJ2-1 TRBV6-6 NA TRBD2 CASSYWGGYNEQFF TGTGCCAGCAGTTACTGGGGGGGGTACAATGAGCAGTTCTTC
TRBJ2-3 TRBV3-1/TRBV3-2 NA TRBD2 CASRTSGGNTQYF TGTGCCAGCCGGACTAGCGGGGGGAATACGCAGTATTTT
TRBJ1-1 TRBV6-5 NA NA CASSYRFGGLEAFF TGTGCCAGCAGTTACCGTTTTGGCGGATTGGAAGCTTTCTTT
TRBJ1-2 TRBV29-1 NA NA CSVGERGYGYTF TGCAGCGTGGGGGAAAGGGGGTATGGCTACACCTTC
TRBJ2-3 TRBV20-1 NA NA CSASPIGGFADTQYF TGCAGTGCTAGTCCTATAGGGGGTTTCGCAGATACGCAGTATTTT
TRBJ2-3 TRBV5-6 NA NA CASSPLSVSTDTQYF TGTGCCAGCAGCCCCCTCTCCGTTAGCACAGATACGCAGTATTTT
TRBJ1-5 TRBV7-8 NA NA CASSLAPAGTNQPQHF TGTGCCAGCAGCTTAGCCCCCGCCGGAACCAATCAGCCCCAGCATTTT
TRBJ1-2 TRBV5-1 NA NA CASSLESGYGYTF TGCGCCAGCAGCTTGGAGTCAGGGTATGGCTACACCTTC
TRBJ2-1 TRBV5-4 NA TRBD2 CASSLGASGGASYNEQFF TGTGCCAGCAGCTTGGGAGCTAGCGGGGGGGCATCATACAATGAGCAGTTCTTC
TRBJ1-2 TRBV30 NA NA CASAGNGYGYTF TGTGCCTCCGCGGGAAACGGCTATGGCTACACCTTC
TRBJ1-6 TRBV7-3 NA NA CASSLHAGAGAPLHF TGTGCCAGCAGCTTACATGCAGGGGCTGGTGCACCCCTCCACTTT
TRBJ2-3 TRBV5-4 NA TRBD2 CASSPSGGAGGTQYF TGTGCCAGCAGCCCCAGCGGGGGGGCGGGGGGTACGCAGTATTTT
TRBJ1-2 TRBV30 NA NA CAWSQLGRADRYTF TGTGCCTGGAGTCAACTAGGCAGGGCAGATCGCTACACCTTC
TRBJ2-5 TRBV6-6 NA NA CASSYSPGQVEGTQYF TGTGCCAGCAGTTACTCTCCGGGTCAGGTCGAAGGGACCCAGTACTTC
TRBJ2-3 TRBV2 NA TRBD1 CASRADRGRDTQYF TGTGCCAGCAGAGCGGACAGGGGACGAGATACGCAGTATTTT
TRBJ1-5 TRBV19 NA NA CASSQGVSTQPQHF TGTGCCAGTAGTCAAGGGGTATCGACTCAGCCCCAGCATTTT
TRBJ2-2 TRBV11-2 NA NA CASSYRVDTFTGELFF TGTGCCAGCAGCTACCGCGTGGACACTTTCACCGGGGAGCTGTTTTTT
TRBJ2-1 TRBV11-2 NA NA CASSPNLIDHYNEQFF TGTGCCAGCAGCCCGAACCTCATCGACCACTACAATGAGCAGTTCTTC